The entry below describes one TCR beta chain. The antigen is unknown. The CDR3 sequence is 15 residues long. V lost 3 bases, J lost 3 bases, and 13 bases lay in between. Germline lookup yields CDR1 SGHNT and CDR2 YYREEE (reference sequence). These data originate in a study of cytomegalovirus exposure and HLA in healthy donors. Primers for the PCR totalled 60 Vbeta and 13 Jbeta. Some clones are missing from TCRdb's copy, which holds only in-frame ones; the method was immunoSEQ multiplex PCR. This sample lists about 48,000 clones; its ten largest clones have about 6.1%. Findings and limits, study-wide: Presence/absence comparisons presumed near-even sequencing depth among donors.

Input material: PBMCs. The chain has TRBV5-4 and TRBJ2-1, with D possibly matching TRBD1 (5 bases). The receptor comes from a male donor in good health and CMV-seropositive. The CDR3 bases are TGTGCCAGCAGCTCTTCAGGGTATCTCTACAATGAGCAGTTCTTC. Its translation is CASSSSGYLYNEQFF.